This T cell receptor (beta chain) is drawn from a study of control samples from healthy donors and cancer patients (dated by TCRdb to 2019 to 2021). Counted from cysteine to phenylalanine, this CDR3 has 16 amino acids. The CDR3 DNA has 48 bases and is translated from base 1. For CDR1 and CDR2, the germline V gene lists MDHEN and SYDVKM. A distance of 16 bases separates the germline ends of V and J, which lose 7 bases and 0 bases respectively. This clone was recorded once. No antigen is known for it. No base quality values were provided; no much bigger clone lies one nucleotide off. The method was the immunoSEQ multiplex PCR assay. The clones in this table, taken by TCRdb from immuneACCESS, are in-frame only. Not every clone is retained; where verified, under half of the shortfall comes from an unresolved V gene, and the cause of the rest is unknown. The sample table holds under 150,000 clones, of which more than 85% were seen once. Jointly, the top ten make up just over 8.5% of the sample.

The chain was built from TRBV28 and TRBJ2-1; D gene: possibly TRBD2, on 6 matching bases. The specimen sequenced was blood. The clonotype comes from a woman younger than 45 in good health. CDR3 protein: CASTLSGDHSYNEQFF. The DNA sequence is TGTGCCAGCACCTTGTCGGGGGACCACTCCTACAATGAGCAGTTCTTC.